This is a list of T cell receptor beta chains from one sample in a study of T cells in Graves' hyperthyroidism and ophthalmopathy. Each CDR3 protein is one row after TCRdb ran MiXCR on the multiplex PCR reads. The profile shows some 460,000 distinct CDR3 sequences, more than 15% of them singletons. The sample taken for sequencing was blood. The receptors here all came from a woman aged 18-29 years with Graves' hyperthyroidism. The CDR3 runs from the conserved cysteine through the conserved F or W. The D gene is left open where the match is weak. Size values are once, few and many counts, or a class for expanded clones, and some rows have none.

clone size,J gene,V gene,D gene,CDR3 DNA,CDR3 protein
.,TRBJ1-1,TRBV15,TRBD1,TGTGCCACCAGCAGAGTAAGGGACAGTGAAGCTTTCTTT,CATSRVRDSEAFF
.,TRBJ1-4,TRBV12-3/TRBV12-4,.,TGTGCCAGCAGTTTATGGGGGGCGAGGGAAAAACTGTTTTTT,CASSLWGAREKLFF
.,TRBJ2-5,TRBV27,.,TGTGCCAGCAGTCTCTGGGGGGGGCCACAAGAGACCCAGTACTTC,CASSLWGGPQETQYF
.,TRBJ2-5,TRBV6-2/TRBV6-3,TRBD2,TGTGCCAGCAGGTCTAGCGGGGGGCCCAAAGAGACCCAGTACTTC,CASRSSGGPKETQYF
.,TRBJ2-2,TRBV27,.,TGTGCCAGCAGTTTAGGCCACCCGAACACCGGGGAGCTGTTTTTT,CASSLGHPNTGELFF
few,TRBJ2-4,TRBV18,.,TGTGCCAGCCAAGATCTTACTGCGAAAAACATTCAGTACTTC,CASQDLTAKNIQYF
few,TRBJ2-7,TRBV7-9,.,TGTGCCAGCACCAAAAACGGGGGTGACGAGCAGTACTTC,CASTKNGGDEQYF
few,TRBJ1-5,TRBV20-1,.,TGCAGTGCTGATCAGGTCTCGACTAATCAGCCCCAGCATTTT,CSADQVSTNQPQHF
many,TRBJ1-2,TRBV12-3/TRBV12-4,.,TGTGCCAGCAGTATGGACGCGGAAGGCTACACCTTC,CASSMDAEGYTF
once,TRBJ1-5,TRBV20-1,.,TGCAGTGCTACCTTTCACAAAGGGCCCAATCAGCCCCAGCATTTT,CSATFHKGPNQPQHF
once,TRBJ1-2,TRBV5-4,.,TGTGCCAGCAGCTTGTACGCTGACGGCAACGTTGGCTACACCTTC,CASSLYADGNVGYTF
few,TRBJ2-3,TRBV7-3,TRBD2,TGTGCCAGCAGCTTAACCAGCGGGGGGGCCCCAGATACGCAGTATTTT,CASSLTSGGAPDTQYF
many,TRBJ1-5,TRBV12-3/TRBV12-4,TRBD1,TGTGCCAGCAGTCCCCTGGACAGGGGGGACCAGCCCCAGCATTTT,CASSPLDRGDQPQHF
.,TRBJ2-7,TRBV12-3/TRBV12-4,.,TGTGCCAGCAGTCCCTCCCTTGACAAGCAGTACTTC,CASSPSLDKQYF
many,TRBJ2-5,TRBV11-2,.,TGTGCCAGCAGCTTTGGATTCGGGCTCGAGACCCAGTACTTC,CASSFGFGLETQYF
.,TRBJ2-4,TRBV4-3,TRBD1,TGCGCCAGCAGCCTCGGACAGGGAACACACATTCAGTACTTC,CASSLGQGTHIQYF
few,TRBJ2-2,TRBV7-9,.,TGTGCTACAGCGTTAGGGGGTACCGGGGAGCTGTTTTTT,CATALGGTGELFF
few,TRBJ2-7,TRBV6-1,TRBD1,TGTGCCAGCAGGCAAAGGGGTGGGACAGGTCCTTTCGACGAGCAGTACTTC,CASRQRGGTGPFDEQYF
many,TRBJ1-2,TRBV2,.,TGTGCCAGCAGGGACAGCATCACGAGGGCCTATGGCTACACCTTC,CASRDSITRAYGYTF
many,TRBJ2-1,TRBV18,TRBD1,TGTGCCAGCTCCCGCGGCGGGACAGGGGGCATCGATGAGCAGTTCTTC,CASSRGGTGGIDEQFF
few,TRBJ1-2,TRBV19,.,TGTGCCAGTAGTATCCGGGACCGCGATGGCTACACCTTC,CASSIRDRDGYTF
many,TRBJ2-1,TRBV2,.,TGTGCCAGCAGTGAAGGCCTCCTAAAGGAGGATGAGCAGTTCTTC,CASSEGLLKEDEQFF
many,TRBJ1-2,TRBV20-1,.,TGCAGTGCTAGAGACTCGGGGAACTATGGCTACACCTTC,CSARDSGNYGYTF
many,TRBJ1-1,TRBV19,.,TGTGCCAGTAGTATTACGAGGAACACTGAAGCTTTCTTT,CASSITRNTEAFF
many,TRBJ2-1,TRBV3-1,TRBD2,TGTGCCAGCAGCAAGAGTGGACTAGATAAGTTCTTC,CASSKSGLDKFF
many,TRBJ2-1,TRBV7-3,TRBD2,TGTGCCAGCAGCTCGGCCGGGACTAATTACAATGAGCAGTTCTTC,CASSSAGTNYNEQFF
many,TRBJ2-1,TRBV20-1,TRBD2,TGCAGTGCTAGCCCCCTAGCGGGGGATTACAATGAGCAGTTCTTC,CSASPLAGDYNEQFF
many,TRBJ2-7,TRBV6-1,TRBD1,TGTGCCAGCAGTGGGGGGAGGACAGGGAACTACGAGCAGTACTTC,CASSGGRTGNYEQYF
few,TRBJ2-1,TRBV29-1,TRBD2,TGCAGCGTTGGGGCGGGAGTCTCCTACAATGAGCAGTTCTTC,CSVGAGVSYNEQFF
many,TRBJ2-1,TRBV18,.,TGTGCCAGCTCACCACCACGAGAGGTCGGAAACAATGAGCAGTTCTTC,CASSPPREVGNNEQFF
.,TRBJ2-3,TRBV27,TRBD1,TGTGCCAGCAGAGGACAGGGGTGGAGCACAGATACGCAGTATTTT,CASRGQGWSTDTQYF
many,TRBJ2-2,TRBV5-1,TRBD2,TGCGCCAGCAGCTTGGATCCAGGGAGGGCCGGGGAGCTGTTTTTT,CASSLDPGRAGELFF
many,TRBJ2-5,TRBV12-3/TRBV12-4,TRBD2,TGTGCCAGCAGTGGAGCTAGCGGGAAGGAGACCCAGTACTTC,CASSGASGKETQYF
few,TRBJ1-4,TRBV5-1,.,TGCGCCAGCAGCTTGGGAATATCAACTAATGAAAAACTGTTTTTT,CASSLGISTNEKLFF
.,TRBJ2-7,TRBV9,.,TGTGCCAGCAGCGTAGGGAGAGGGCCTAGGGGCTACGAGCAGTACTTC,CASSVGRGPRGYEQYF
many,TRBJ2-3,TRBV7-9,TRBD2,TGTGCCAGCAGCTTAACTAGCGGGACGACAGATACGCAGTATTTT,CASSLTSGTTDTQYF
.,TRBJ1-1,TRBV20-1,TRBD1,TGCAGTGCTATAATCCAGGGGGCGTACACTGAAGCTTTCTTT,CSAIIQGAYTEAFF
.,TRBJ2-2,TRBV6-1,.,TGTGCCAGCACCACGGGGACGGAGGAGCTGTTTTTT,CASTTGTEELFF
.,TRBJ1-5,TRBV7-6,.,TGTGCCAGCAGCTTAGGGACCGTTCGGGGCAATCAGCCCCAGCATTTT,CASSLGTVRGNQPQHF
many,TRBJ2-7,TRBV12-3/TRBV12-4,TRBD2,TGTGCCAGCAGTTTGCAGGGACTAGCGGAGGCTTCCTACGAGCAGTACTTC,CASSLQGLAEASYEQYF
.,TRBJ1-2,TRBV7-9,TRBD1,TGTGCCAGCAGCCCCCGGGACAGGGAGTCTTTCGATGGCTACACCTTC,CASSPRDRESFDGYTF
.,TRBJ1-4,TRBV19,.,TGTGCCAGTAGTTTTACCGAGTTCGGGGAAAAACTGTTTTTT,CASSFTEFGEKLFF
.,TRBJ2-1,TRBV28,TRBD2,TGTGCCAGCAGGCGACTAGCGGGACCTACCTCCTACAATGAGCAGTTCTTC,CASRRLAGPTSYNEQFF
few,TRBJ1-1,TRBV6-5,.,TGTGCCAGCAGTTACTCCCCCAGACAAAACACTGAAGCTTTCTTT,CASSYSPRQNTEAFF
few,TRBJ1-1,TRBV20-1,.,TGCAGTGCTAGGTCTCTGTGGGGGGCGAACACTGAAGCTTTCTTT,CSARSLWGANTEAFF
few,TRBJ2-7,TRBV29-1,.,TGCAGCGTTGTTCTTGATTTATTCGGCGAGCAGTACTTC,CSVVLDLFGEQYF
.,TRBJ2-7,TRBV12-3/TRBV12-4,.,TGTGCCAGCAGTGGCCGTCCCTCCGGGACGGGGATTAAGAACGAGCAGTACTTC,CASSGRPSGTGIKNEQYF
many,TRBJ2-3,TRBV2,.,TGTGCCAGCAGTGAATGGGTCCGGGACGGTGATACGCAGTATTTT,CASSEWVRDGDTQYF
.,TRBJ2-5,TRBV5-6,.,TGTGCCAGCAGCTTGGGACTTACGGAAGAGACCCAGTACTTC,CASSLGLTEETQYF
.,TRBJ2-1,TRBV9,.,TGTGCCAGCAGCGTAGGGGACTCCTACAATGAGCAGTTCTTC,CASSVGDSYNEQFF
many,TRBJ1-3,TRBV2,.,TGTGCCAGCGGAGGCAACTCTGGAAACACCATATATTTT,CASGGNSGNTIYF
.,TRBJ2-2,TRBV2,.,TGTGCCAGCCGGAGGTTGCGGGGGAACACCGGGGAGCTGTTTTTT,CASRRLRGNTGELFF
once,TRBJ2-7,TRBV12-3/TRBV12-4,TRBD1,TGTGCCAGCGGTTTGGACAGGGCCTACGAGCAGTACTTC,CASGLDRAYEQYF
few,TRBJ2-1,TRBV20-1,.,TGCAGTGCTGTGGGGGACTCTTACAATGAGCAGTTCTTC,CSAVGDSYNEQFF
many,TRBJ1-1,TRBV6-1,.,TGTGCCAGCAGTCCCTTTCACCGAAGGAACACTGAAGCTTTCTTT,CASSPFHRRNTEAFF
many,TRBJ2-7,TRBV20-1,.,TGCAGTGCTCCCGAGGGGACCGCTAGGCAGTACTTC,CSAPEGTARQYF
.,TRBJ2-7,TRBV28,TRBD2,TGTGCCAGCAGTTTATTCAGCGGGGGTGTCTACGAGCAGTACTTC,CASSLFSGGVYEQYF
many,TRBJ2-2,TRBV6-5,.,TGTGCCAGCAGTTACTCTGAAAGCGGAAGCACCGGGGAGCTGTTTTTT,CASSYSESGSTGELFF
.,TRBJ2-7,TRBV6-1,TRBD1,TGTGCCAGCAGTCAACAGGGGTACGAGCAGTACTTC,CASSQQGYEQYF